This TCR beta chain was documented in a study of T cell responses to AZD1222 COVID-19 vaccine. In its sample, this clone was seen once. Assay: immunoSEQ multiplex PCR; the TCRdb copy retains only in-frame clones and omits some. The profile shows some 87,000 clones, about 90% of them singletons. The sample in question was peripheral blood, obtained on day 0 of MenACWY control vaccination. The TCR comes from an adult in good health.

Here the CDR3 DNA reads TGTGCCAGCACCAGCGGGAAGATCTACGAGCAGTACTTC. Protein sequence: CASTSGKIYEQYF. V gene TRBV7-9 combines with J gene TRBJ2-7; TRBD2 agrees at 7 bases. J gave up 3 bases and V 7 bases, and 6 bases lay outside the gene matches. Germline assignment: CDR1 SEHNR and CDR2 FQNEAQ (reference sequence). The CDR3 is 13 residues long.